The T cell receptor beta chain described here comes from a study of monozygotic twins with cystic fibrosis. Germline V gene lookup returns CDR1 SGHAT and CDR2 FQDESV (reference sequence). With 2 bases removed from V and 4 bases from J, the gap between germline ends came to 11 bases. CDR3 length: 15 residues. This clone was counted only a few times. Assay: immunoSEQ multiplex PCR; the TCRdb copy retains only in-frame clones and omits some. The repertoire consists of approximately 36,000 clones, with about 89% occurring once and the leading ten covering around 0.19%. This receptor was identified in a boy aged 2 to 9 with cystic fibrosis. Sequencing was done on a sample of blood. The V gene is TRBV11-1, the J gene TRBJ2-2; perhaps TRBD2 as D (6 bases). Written as DNA, the CDR3 is TGTGCCAGCAGCTTAAACCCCGGGGGCACCGGGGAGCTGTTTTTT. Amino acids: CASSLNPGGTGELFF.